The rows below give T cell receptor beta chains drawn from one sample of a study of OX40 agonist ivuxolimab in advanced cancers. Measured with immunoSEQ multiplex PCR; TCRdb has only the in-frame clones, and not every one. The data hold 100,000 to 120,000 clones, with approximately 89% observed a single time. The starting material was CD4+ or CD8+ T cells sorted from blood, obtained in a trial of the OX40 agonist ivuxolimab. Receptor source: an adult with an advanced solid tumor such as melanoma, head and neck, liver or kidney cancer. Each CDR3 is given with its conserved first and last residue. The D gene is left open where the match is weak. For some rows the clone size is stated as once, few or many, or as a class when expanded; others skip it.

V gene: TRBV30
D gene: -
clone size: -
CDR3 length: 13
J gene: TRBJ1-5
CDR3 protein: CAWSFASNQPQHF
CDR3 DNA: TGTGCCTGGAGTTTTGCTAGCAATCAGCCCCAGCATTTT

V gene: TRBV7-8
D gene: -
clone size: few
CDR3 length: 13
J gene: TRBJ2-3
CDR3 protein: CASSLQGADTQYF
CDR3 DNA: TGTGCCAGCAGCTTACAGGGTGCAGATACGCAGTATTTT

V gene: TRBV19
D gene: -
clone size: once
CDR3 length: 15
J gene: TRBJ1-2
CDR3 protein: CATEGSVSFNYGYTF
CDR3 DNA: TGTGCCACCGAGGGTTCAGTTTCTTTTAACTATGGCTACACCTTC

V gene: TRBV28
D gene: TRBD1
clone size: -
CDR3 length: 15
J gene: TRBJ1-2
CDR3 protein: CASNSGQGKNYGYTF
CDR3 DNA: TGTGCCAGCAACTCCGGACAGGGAAAGAACTATGGCTACACCTTC

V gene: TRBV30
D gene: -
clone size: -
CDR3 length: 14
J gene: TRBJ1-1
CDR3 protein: CAWRLGTPNTEAFF
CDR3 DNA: TGTGCCTGGCGGTTAGGGACCCCGAACACTGAAGCTTTCTTT

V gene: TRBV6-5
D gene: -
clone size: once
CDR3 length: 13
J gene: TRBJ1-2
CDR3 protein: CASSRAGFYGYTF
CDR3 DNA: TGTGCCAGCAGCCGGGCCGGGTTCTATGGCTACACCTTC

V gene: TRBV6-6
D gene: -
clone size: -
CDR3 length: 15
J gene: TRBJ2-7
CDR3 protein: CASIRDPTVPYEQYF
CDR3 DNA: TGTGCCAGCATTAGGGACCCGACAGTTCCCTACGAGCAGTACTTC

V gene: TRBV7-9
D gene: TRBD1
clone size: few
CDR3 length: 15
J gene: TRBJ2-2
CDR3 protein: CASSYGTGVTGELFF
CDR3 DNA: TGTGCCAGCAGCTACGGGACAGGGGTGACCGGGGAGCTGTTTTTT

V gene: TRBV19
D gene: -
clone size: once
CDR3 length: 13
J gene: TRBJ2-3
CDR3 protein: CASSIRITDTQYF
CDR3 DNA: TGTGCCAGTAGTATTAGGATCACAGATACGCAGTATTTT

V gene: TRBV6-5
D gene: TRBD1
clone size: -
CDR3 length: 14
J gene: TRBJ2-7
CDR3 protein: CASSRQGPPYEQYF
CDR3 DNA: TGTGCCAGCAGCCGACAGGGGCCTCCCTACGAGCAGTACTTC

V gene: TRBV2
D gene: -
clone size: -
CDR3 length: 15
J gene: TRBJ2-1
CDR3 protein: CASSVETLLANEQFF
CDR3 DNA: TGTGCCAGCAGTGTGGAGACTCTACTCGCCAATGAGCAGTTCTTC

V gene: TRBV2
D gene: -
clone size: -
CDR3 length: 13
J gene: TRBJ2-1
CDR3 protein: CASSENSYNEQFF
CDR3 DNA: TGTGCCAGCAGTGAAAACAGTTACAATGAGCAGTTCTTC

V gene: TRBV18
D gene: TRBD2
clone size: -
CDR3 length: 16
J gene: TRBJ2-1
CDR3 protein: CASSVEDSGGLVEQFF
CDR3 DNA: TGTGCCAGCTCAGTAGAAGACAGCGGGGGTCTTGTTGAGCAGTTCTTC

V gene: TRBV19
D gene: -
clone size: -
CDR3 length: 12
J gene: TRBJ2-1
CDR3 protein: CASSISDNEQFF
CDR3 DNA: TGTGCCAGTAGTATATCCGACAATGAGCAGTTCTTC

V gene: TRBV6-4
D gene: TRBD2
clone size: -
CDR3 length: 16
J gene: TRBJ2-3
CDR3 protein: CASSPRGREGADTQYF
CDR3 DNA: TGTGCCAGCAGTCCGAGGGGCAGGGAGGGCGCAGATACGCAGTATTTT

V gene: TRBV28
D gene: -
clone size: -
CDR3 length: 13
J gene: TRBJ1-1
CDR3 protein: CASSSSRMGEAFF
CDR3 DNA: TGTGCCAGCAGCAGTTCGCGGATGGGTGAAGCTTTCTTT

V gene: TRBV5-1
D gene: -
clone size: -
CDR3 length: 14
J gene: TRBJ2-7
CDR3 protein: CASSLEAENYEQYF
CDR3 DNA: TGCGCCAGCAGCTTGGAAGCAGAAAACTACGAGCAGTACTTC

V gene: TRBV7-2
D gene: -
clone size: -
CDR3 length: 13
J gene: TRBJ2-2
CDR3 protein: CASKQGNTGELFF
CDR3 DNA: TGTGCCAGCAAACAGGGTAACACCGGGGAGCTGTTTTTT

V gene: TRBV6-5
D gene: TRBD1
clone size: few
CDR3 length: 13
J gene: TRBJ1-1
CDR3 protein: CASSRQGGTEAFF
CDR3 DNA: TGTGCCAGCAGTCGGCAGGGGGGCACTGAAGCTTTCTTT

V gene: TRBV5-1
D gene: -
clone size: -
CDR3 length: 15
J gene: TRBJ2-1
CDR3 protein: CASSLSAANYNEQFF
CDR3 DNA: TGCGCCAGCAGCTTGTCGGCAGCCAACTACAATGAGCAGTTCTTC

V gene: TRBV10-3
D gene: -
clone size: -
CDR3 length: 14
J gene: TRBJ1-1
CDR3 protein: CAISETESGTEAFF
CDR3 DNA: TGTGCCATCAGTGAGACCGAGTCGGGCACTGAAGCTTTCTTT

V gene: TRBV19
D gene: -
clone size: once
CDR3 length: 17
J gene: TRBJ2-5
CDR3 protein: CASSIALISGAGETQYF
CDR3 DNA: TGTGCCAGTAGTATAGCCCTCATTTCTGGGGCAGGAGAGACCCAGTACTTC

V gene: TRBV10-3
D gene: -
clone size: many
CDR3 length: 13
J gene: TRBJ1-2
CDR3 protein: CAIREGRNYGYTF
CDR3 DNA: TGTGCCATCAGAGAAGGACGAAACTATGGCTACACCTTC

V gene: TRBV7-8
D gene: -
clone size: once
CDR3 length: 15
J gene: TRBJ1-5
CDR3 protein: CASSPGEGINQPQHF
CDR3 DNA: TGTGCCAGCAGCCCGGGCGAAGGTATCAATCAGCCCCAGCATTTT

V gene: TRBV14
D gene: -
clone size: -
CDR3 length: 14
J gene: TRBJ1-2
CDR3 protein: CASRQTGLPYGYTF
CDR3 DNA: TGTGCCAGCAGACAGACAGGCTTGCCTTATGGCTACACCTTC

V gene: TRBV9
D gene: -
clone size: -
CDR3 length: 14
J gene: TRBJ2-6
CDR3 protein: CASSAFPGANVLTF
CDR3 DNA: TGTGCCAGCAGCGCCTTCCCTGGGGCCAACGTCCTGACTTTC

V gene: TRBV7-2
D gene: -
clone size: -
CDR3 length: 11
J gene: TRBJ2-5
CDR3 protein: CASSLKETQYF
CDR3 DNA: TGTGCCAGCAGCTTAAAAGAGACCCAGTACTTC

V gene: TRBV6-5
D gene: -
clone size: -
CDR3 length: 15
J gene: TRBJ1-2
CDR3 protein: CASKRGNDETGGYTF
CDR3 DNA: TGTGCCAGTAAAAGAGGGAACGACGAAACAGGTGGCTACACCTTC

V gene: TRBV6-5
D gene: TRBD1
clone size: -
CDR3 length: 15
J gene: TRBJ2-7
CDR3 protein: CASSPGGAGINEQYF
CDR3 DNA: TGTGCCAGCAGTCCAGGGGGCGCGGGTATCAACGAGCAGTACTTC

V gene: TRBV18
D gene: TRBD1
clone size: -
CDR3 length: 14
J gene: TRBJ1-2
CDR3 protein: CASSPQETGHGYTF
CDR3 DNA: TGTGCCAGCTCACCACAGGAGACAGGGCACGGCTACACCTTC

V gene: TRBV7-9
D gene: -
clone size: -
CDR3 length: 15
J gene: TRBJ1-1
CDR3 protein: CASSQDIGRITEAFF
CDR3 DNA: TGTGCCAGCAGCCAAGACATTGGGCGTATCACTGAAGCTTTCTTT

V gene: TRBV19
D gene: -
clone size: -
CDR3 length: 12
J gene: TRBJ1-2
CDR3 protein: CASSIRTSAYTF
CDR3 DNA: TGTGCCAGTAGTATTCGGACCAGTGCCTACACCTTC

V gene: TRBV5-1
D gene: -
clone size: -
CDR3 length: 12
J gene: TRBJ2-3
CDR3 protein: CASSRDTDTQYF
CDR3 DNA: TGCGCCAGCAGCAGGGACACAGATACGCAGTATTTT

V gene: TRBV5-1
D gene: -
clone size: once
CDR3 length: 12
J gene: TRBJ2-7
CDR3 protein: CASSADSYEQYF
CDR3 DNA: TGCGCCAGCAGCGCGGACTCCTACGAGCAGTACTTC

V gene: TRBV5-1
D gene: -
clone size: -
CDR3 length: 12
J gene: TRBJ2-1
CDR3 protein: CASSPGDNEQFF
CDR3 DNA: TGCGCCAGCAGCCCTGGTGACAATGAGCAGTTCTTC

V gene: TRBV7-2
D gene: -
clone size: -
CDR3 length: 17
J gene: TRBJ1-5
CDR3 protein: CASSQAPGHLTNQPQHF
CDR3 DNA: TGTGCCAGCAGCCAGGCTCCGGGACATCTAACTAATCAGCCCCAGCATTTT

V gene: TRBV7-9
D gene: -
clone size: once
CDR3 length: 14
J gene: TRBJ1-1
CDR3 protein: CASSATGGNTEAFF
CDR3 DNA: TGTGCCAGCAGCGCAACGGGAGGTAACACTGAAGCTTTCTTT

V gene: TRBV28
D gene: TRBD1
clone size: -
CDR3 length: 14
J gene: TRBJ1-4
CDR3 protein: CASSLYRGGEKLFF
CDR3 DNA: TGTGCCAGCAGTTTGTACAGGGGTGGTGAAAAACTGTTTTTT

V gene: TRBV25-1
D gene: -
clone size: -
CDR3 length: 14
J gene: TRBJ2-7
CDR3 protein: CASSEEGRHYEQYF
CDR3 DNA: TGTGCCAGCAGTGAAGAGGGTAGACACTACGAGCAGTACTTC

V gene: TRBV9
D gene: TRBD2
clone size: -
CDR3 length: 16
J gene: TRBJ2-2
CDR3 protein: CASSVSGGMNTGELFF
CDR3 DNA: TGTGCCAGCAGCGTTAGCGGGGGGATGAACACCGGGGAGCTGTTTTTT

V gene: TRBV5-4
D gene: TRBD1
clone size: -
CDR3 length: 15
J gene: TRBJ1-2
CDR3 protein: CASSSTGGIGYGYTF
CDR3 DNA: TGTGCCAGCAGCTCCACAGGGGGCATAGGCTATGGCTACACCTTC

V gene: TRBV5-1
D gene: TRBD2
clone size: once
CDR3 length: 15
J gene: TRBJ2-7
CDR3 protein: CASSFLPGLAYEQYF
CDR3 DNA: TGCGCCAGCAGCTTTCTACCGGGACTAGCGTACGAGCAGTACTTC

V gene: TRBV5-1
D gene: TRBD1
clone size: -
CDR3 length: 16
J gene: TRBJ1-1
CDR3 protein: CASSLVGTGAGTEAFF
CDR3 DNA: TGCGCCAGCAGCTTGGTAGGGACAGGGGCCGGCACTGAAGCTTTCTTT

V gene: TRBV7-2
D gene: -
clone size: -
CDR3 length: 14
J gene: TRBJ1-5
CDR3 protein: CASSFTGNNQPQHF
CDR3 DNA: TGTGCCAGCAGCTTTACAGGGAACAATCAGCCCCAGCATTTT

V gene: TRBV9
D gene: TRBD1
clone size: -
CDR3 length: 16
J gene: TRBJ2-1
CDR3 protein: CASSVGGTGEFNEQFF
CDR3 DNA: TGTGCCAGCAGCGTAGGGGGGACAGGGGAGTTCAATGAGCAGTTCTTC

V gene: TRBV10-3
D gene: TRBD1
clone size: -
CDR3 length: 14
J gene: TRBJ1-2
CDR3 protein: CAVTGGEGGNGYTF
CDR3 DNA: TGTGCCGTGACAGGGGGCGAAGGTGGTAATGGCTACACCTTC

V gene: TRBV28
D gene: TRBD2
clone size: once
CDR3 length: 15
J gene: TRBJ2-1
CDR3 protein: CASIAGGSSYNEQFF
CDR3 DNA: TGTGCCAGCATTGCGGGAGGGAGCTCCTACAATGAGCAGTTCTTC

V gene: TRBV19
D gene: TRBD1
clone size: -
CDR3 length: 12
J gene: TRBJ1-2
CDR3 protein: CASGTGGYGYTF
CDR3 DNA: TGTGCCAGTGGGACAGGGGGCTATGGCTACACCTTC

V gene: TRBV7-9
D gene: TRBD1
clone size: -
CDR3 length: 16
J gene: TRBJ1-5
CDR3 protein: CASSLGTGSGYQPQHF
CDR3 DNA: TGTGCCAGCAGCTTAGGGACAGGGTCGGGATATCAGCCCCAGCATTTT

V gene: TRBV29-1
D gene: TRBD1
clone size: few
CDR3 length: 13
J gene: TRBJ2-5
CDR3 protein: CSVELKGAETQYF
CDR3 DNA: TGCAGCGTTGAACTCAAGGGGGCGGAGACCCAGTACTTC

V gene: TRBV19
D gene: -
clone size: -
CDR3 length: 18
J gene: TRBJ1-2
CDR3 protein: CASSPQKRAARANYGYTF
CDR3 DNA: TGTGCCAGTTCCCCGCAGAAAAGGGCGGCACGGGCTAACTATGGCTACACCTTC

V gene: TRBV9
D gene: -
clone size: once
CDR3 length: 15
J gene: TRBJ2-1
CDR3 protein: CASSVGTGSYNEQFF
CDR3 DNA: TGTGCCAGCAGCGTAGGAACGGGATCATACAATGAGCAGTTCTTC

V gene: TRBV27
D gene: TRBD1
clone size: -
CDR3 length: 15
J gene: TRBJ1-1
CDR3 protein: CASSSTGGEPFEAFF
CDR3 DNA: TGTGCCAGCAGTTCGACAGGGGGGGAGCCCTTTGAAGCTTTCTTT